This TCR beta chain was sequenced in a study of early T cells in non-severe SARS-CoV-2 infection. Study as a whole: RNA in bulk from unsorted whole blood was sequenced, and chains were unpaired. General study findings and limits: Matching against VDJdb likely underestimated virus-specific expansions, favoring anti-spike CD8.

The CDR3 totals 14 residues. Germline-derived CDR1 and CDR2 are MNHEY and SMNVEV (reference sequence). V shed 6 bases and J shed 2 bases, with 12 bases lying between them. On this clonotype: The antigen is not known.

The library protocol tagged individual cDNA molecules with unique molecular identifiers. TCRdb re-derived calls from the 5' RACE reads in MiXCR, one entry per CDR3 protein. This table has about 90,000 distinct CDR3 sequences, over 13% appearing once. The V gene is TRBV27, the J gene TRBJ2-3; D is unresolved. The sequence was obtained from an adult who was a healthcare worker with PCR-confirmed SARS-CoV-2 infection or an uninfected control (not recorded which). Material: whole blood. The CDR3 is CASSLDPDTDTQYF. The CDR3 nucleotides read TGTGCCAGCAGCCTGGACCCAGACACAGATACGCAGTATTTT.